This TCR beta chain was observed in a study of T-cell memory formation after mild COVID-19. As for the study in general: Clustering of TCRs was largely donor specific.

General observations from the study: Researchers report contracting CD4+ clones mostly in CM and EM, with CD8+ clones in EMRA.

This clonotype has a handful of counts. What it recognizes is unknown. The CDR3 is 15 amino acids. Germline V gene data show CDR1 as DFQATT and CDR2 as SNEGSKA (reference sequence). Unmatched junction bases numbered 8, after V lost 5 bases and J lost 4 bases. Each CDR3 protein is one row after TCRdb ran MiXCR on the 5' RACE reads. The sample holds 410,000 or so distinct CDR3 sequences, about 25% seen once. The chain has TRBV20-1 and TRBJ2-7, with TRBD2 identical over 13 bases. The source material was PBMCs or a T cell subset sorted from them (not recorded which). The clonotype comes from an adult woman who had mild COVID-19 (a few samples of this study predate the infection). Cell type and time point are not known. CDR3 in DNA: TGCAGTGCTGGCCGGACTAGCGGGAGTACTTACGAGCAGTACTTC. It is translated as CSAGRTSGSTYEQYF.